This T cell receptor beta chain was profiled in a study of cytomegalovirus exposure and HLA in healthy donors (TCRdb year 2017). Looking at the study overall: According to an earlier analysis of a few hundred of the donors, about 180 million T cells yielded approximately 120 million unique TCR beta sequences and less than 300 Gb of sequence data. Approximately 310 gigabases of sequencing data and 91 million or so unique TCR sequences made up an early release that covered under 750 HLA-typed donors. The genetic ancestry cluster associated with self-reported Caucasian donors included 70% to 85% of the 398 genotyped donors. The study aimed to test whether signatures of past pathogen exposure could be identified by cataloging public T cell receptors. Using immunosequencing, the study profiled T cell repertoires from some 670 subjects and related those repertoires to cytomegalovirus serostatus. Besides the first cohort of some 670 subjects, a separate validation cohort made up of over 100 different subjects was used. To predict cytomegalovirus infection status, the study brought together high-throughput TCR immunosequencing, statistical association of individual TCRs with disease status, and machine learning. In a later analysis, previously published TCR beta repertoires from roughly 710 donors were re-analyzed and high-resolution HLA genotyping was added so that TCR occurrence patterns could be studied. The later analysis used no new phenotypic data to find candidate immune exposures, relying instead on TCR beta sequences and their occurrence across donors. In an earlier analysis of a few hundred of the donors, high-throughput TCR beta sequencing was used to judge whether each TCR beta V gene segment behaved as functional or pseudogenic. Alongside the repertoire data, information on donor age, sex, ethnicity and CMV serostatus was compiled. A later genetic analysis used genome-wide SNP genotypes for about 60% of the roughly 670 donors, treating that subset as a discovery cohort. Every repertoire in the discovery cohort had been generated on one and the same sequencing platform. HLA typing included class I and class II loci at four-digit resolution. The number of donors typed differed by locus, with about 629-630 for A, B, C, DRB1 and DQB1, around 500 for DQA1, approximately 580 for DPA1, and some 440 for DPB1. Four to six DR-DQ haplotypes were handled as single units for association and clustering, since linkage in the cohort was strong. Among almost 400 genotyped donors of the cohort, an average of approximately 240,000 unique TCR beta nucleotide sequences were sequenced per donor, roughly 20% of them non-productive.

In total, around 600 healthy bone marrow donors made up the cohort. At the time of sampling, all cohort members were nominally healthy, though unrecorded immune exposures were likely present. The donor was CMV seronegative and belonged to the group of 352 seronegative cohort members. Each donor provided a peripheral blood sample, and peripheral blood mononuclear cells were used for TCR beta sequencing. The Qiagen DNeasy Blood Extraction Kit was used to extract genomic DNA from the blood cell samples. General study outcomes and caveats: Cytomegalovirus status was reported to be diagnosed by the classifier with high specificity and sensitivity in both the original and validation cohorts. V-gene and J-gene trimming of TCR beta chains was associated with a missense DCLRE1C variant in a later genetic analysis, and the association was replicated in an independent cohort. For the cohort, immune exposure information was limited to CMV serostatus. HLA typing was unavailable for some donors at each locus, so association tests used only the typed subset. A later analysis found that HLA-associated TCR beta chains were more clonally expanded and had lower generation probabilities than equally common non-associated chains. The cohort was sequenced for TCR beta chains only, and without alpha or paired-chain data the features that could be detected were limited. According to a later analysis, parvovirus B19, influenza, CMV and Epstein-Barr virus appeared linked to several top co-occurrence clusters. Compared with the approximately 600-donor mean, donors in an Asian-associated ancestry cluster had fewer N-insertions in productive TCRs, according to a later genetic analysis. In a later analysis, more than 15,000 TCR beta sequences were associated with specific HLA alleles at a false discovery rate of 0.05. Some IMGT-functional V segments, including TRBV6-2 and TRBV6-3, could not be told apart with the 87-base-pair reads, so those segments were excluded. A total of 150 to 200 TCR beta chains were listed by the study as associated with cytomegalovirus. Sequencing depth was assumed to be roughly uniform across donors in the presence/absence analyses, though that assumption may not hold. In a later analysis, most CMV-associated TCR beta chains were found to appear HLA-restricted, with HLA associations seemingly driven largely by CMV exposure. A group of highly shared sequence variants was considered likely to be a technical artifact of the sequencing pipeline. Across donors, most TCR sequences were observed very rarely, whereas some public TCRs were present in many individuals. When HLA alleles, especially DR and DQ, strongly co-occurred, attributing TCR associations to individual alleles was difficult. In an earlier analysis of some 500 of the donors, most TCR beta V segments were observed in productive rearrangements about 87% or about 30% of the time, broadly matching IMGT annotations. The authors suggested that the approach could potentially be extended to other disease states and immunological phenotypes. Because counts were too low, about 18 rarely observed V segments, including chromosome 9 orphons, were excluded from the earlier analysis of several hundred of the donors. In a later analysis, TCR association rates were found to vary across HLA loci, with the most associated TCRs seen for DRB1 alleles and the fewest for HLA-C alleles. A further reported finding was that TCR beta sequences accurately predicted the HLA-A and HLA-B alleles for most subjects in the first cohort. A few of the identified cytomegalovirus-associated TCR beta chains were confirmed in vitro to be specific for cytomegalovirus antigens. Linkage disequilibrium might explain the correlated functional status among segregating V segments, but an unknown experimental factor could not be excluded.

Taken from the germline V gene, the CDR1 and CDR2 loops are LGHNA and YSLEER. There are 15 amino acids in the CDR3, from cysteine to phenylalanine inclusive. Only CDR3 DNA is held: 45 bases, read in frame from base 1. Here V drops 0 bases and J drops 5 bases, and the junction holds 4 bases not matched to any gene. In the case of this clone: Its antigen is still unknown. No much larger clone exists at a distance of one base, and base qualities are not known.

The method behind the library was the immunoSEQ multiplex PCR assay. The multiplex PCR relied on a mix of 60 forward primers for TCR Vbeta segments and 13 reverse primers for TCR Jbeta segments. Amplification of the CDR3 region of rearranged TCR beta genes was performed with a multiplex PCR assay on genomic DNA. The Illumina HiSeq System was used to sequence the amplified TCR beta libraries as 87-base-pair reads. Processing in the source paper ran as follows. Across the 700 or so repertoires, a later analysis counted 75 million to 90 million unique TCR beta chains, 9.5 million to 13 million of which were shared by at least two donors. To remove PCR and sequencing errors, raw reads were error-corrected and collapsed into unique sequences using a nearest-neighbor algorithm that merged closely related sequences. CDR3 sequences were aligned to IMGT reference sequences to assign V, D and J gene segments. For a sequence to be retained, at least a six-nucleotide match to both a V gene segment and a J gene segment was required. A rearrangement was called productive if the CDR3 had no stop codons and remained in frame with V and J, and every other rearrangement was called non-productive. CDR3 was defined according to IMGT convention as the region running from the second conserved V-encoded cysteine to the conserved J-encoded phenylalanine. The earlier analysis of some 600 of the donors excluded sequences that lacked an unambiguous match to a single V gene segment. In an earlier analysis of approximately 610 of the donors, V segments were called functional above 56.7% productive rearrangements and were called segregating when the between-donor standard deviation exceeded 5%. To diagnose cytomegalovirus status from the catalog of TCR beta chain sequences, a statistical classification framework was built. A later analysis assigned V and J genes by comparing TCR nucleotide sequences with IMGT/GENE-DB human TR gene sequences. A later analysis assigned CDR3 sequences and most-parsimonious VDJ recombination scenarios with the TCRdist pipeline. In a later analysis, each TCR beta chain was defined by its CDR3 amino acid sequence together with its V-gene family, and reads lacking a unique V-gene family were excluded. To address suspected cross-contamination and a sequencing artifact, a later analysis removed 592 highly shared, low-generation-probability nucleotide sequences. For each public chain, a later analysis derived a clonal expansion index from normalized ranks of inferred template counts within each repertoire. A later analysis computed generation probabilities with a VDJ recombination model fitted to out-of-frame rearrangements, and checked the results against IGoR. In a later analysis, TCR-TCR, TCR-HLA and TCR-CMV co-occurrence was scored with hypergeometric tests, and a repertoire-size bias correction was applied to TCR pairs. False discovery rates were estimated in a later analysis by permuting HLA or CMV assignments 20 times. In a later analysis, co-occurring TCRs were grouped using DBSCAN, and TCRdist sequence similarity was added for clustering within HLA-allele-positive subsets. Repertoires with fewer than 30,000 or more than 120,000 public chains, plus five repertoires with anomalous nucleotide sharing, were excluded from co-occurrence clustering. The source is immuneACCESS, and TCRdb retained only in-frame sequences with V and J called. Part of the clones is not carried over; for the studies checked, unresolved V genes explain less than half of this, and the remainder is unexplained. V and J calls and clone size follow that table, whereas D and trimming were derived from the DNA. The table for this sample lists 150,000 to 200,000 clones; roughly 87% of them were counted only once. The ten largest clonotypes hold roughly 0.24% of the sample.

This chain is built from TRBV4-3 and TRBJ2-1; 7 junctional bases match TRBD2. Sequencing was done on a sample of PBMCs. This TCR was sampled from a girl in the first two years of life in good health and CMV-seronegative. The DNA sequence is as follows: TGCGCCAGCAGCCAAGAAGCGGGGTCACACAATGAGCAGTTCTTC. Translated, this is CASSQEAGSHNEQFF.